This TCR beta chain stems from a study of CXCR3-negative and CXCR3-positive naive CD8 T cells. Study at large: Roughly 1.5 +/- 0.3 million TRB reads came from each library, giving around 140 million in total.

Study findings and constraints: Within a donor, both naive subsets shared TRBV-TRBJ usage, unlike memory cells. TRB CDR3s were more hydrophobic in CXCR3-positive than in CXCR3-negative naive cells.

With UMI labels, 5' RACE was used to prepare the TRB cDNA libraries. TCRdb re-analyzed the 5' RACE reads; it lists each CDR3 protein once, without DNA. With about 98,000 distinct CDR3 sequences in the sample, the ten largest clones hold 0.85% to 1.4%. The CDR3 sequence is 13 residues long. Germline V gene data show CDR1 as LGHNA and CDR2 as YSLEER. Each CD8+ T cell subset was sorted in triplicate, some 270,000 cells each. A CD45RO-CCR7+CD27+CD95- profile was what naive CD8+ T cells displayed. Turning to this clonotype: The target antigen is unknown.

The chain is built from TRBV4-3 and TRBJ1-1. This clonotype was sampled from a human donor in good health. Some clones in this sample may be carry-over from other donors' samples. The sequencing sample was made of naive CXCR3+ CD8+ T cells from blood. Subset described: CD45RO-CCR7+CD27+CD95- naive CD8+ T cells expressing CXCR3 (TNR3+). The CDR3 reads CASSRRVNTEAFF.